These T cell receptor beta chains were read from a single sample in a study of T cell clones after liver transplantation. Produced via immunoSEQ multiplex PCR; TCRdb's table is partial and in-frame only. The repertoire has some 6,500 clones, roughly 74% of them found once; the top ten carry roughly 28%. This sample comprised CD8+ T cells from blood, obtained before liver transplant. The receptors come from a human donor who received a liver transplant. The CDR3 runs from the conserved cysteine through the conserved F or W. A D gene is named only where the DNA matches it firmly. Clone sizes are given selectively: once, few, many, or a class where the clone is expanded.

>TRBV4-3|-|TRBJ1-2|-
CASSQDGTIVNYGYTF
TGCGCCAGCAGCCAAGATGGGACAATTGTAAACTATGGCTACACCTTC
>TRBV5-4|-|TRBJ2-3|TRBD2
CASSLGGGGRASSTDTQYF
TGTGCCAGCAGCTTGGGAGGCGGCGGGAGGGCCTCAAGCACAGATACGCAGTATTTT
>TRBV7-9|-|TRBJ2-5|TRBD1
CASSATGGETQYF
TGTGCCAGCAGCGCGACAGGGGGAGAGACCCAGTACTTC
>TRBV9|-|TRBJ1-1|-
CASSAKSAGGNTEAFF
TGTGCCAGCAGCGCGAAGTCAGCGGGGGGGAATACTGAAGCTTTCTTT
>TRBV5-1|-|TRBJ2-7|TRBD1
CASSLEGQGNDEQYF
TGCGCCAGCAGCCTGGAGGGACAGGGGAACGACGAGCAGTACTTC
>TRBV13|medium-sized|TRBJ2-4|TRBD2
CASSLDSSGIQYF
TGTGCCAGCAGCTTAGACTCTAGCGGCATTCAGTACTTC
>TRBV7-8|few|TRBJ1-4|-
CASSSQEEKLFF
TGTGCCAGCAGCTCCCAGGAGGAAAAACTGTTTTTT
>TRBV4-1|-|TRBJ2-7|TRBD1
CASSQGTGGSYEQYF
TGTGCCAGCAGCCAAGGGACAGGGGGCTCCTACGAGCAGTACTTC
>TRBV7-9|-|TRBJ1-2|-
CASSYRIDYGYTF
TGTGCCAGCAGTTACAGGATAGACTATGGCTACACCTTC
>TRBV28|-|TRBJ2-5|TRBD2
CASSLLAGLDETQYF
TGTGCCAGCAGTTTACTAGCGGGGTTGGATGAGACCCAGTACTTC
>TRBV5-1|-|TRBJ2-2|-
CASSLDPVTNTGELFF
TGCGCCAGCAGCTTGGACCCCGTTACGAACACCGGGGAGCTGTTTTTT
>TRBV30|-|TRBJ1-6|-
CAWRRVTTYNSPLHF
TGTGCCTGGAGAAGAGTGACTACCTATAATTCACCCCTCCACTTT
>TRBV19|-|TRBJ2-3|TRBD2
CASSRLAVSTDTQYF
TGTGCCAGTAGTAGGCTAGCGGTTAGCACAGATACGCAGTATTTT
>TRBV13|-|TRBJ1-2|-
CASSLWGQNRGGNYGYTF
TGTGCCAGCAGCTTATGGGGACAAAACAGAGGGGGGAACTATGGCTACACCTTC
>TRBV2|once|TRBJ1-3|-
CASGDETSGNTIYF
TGTGCCAGCGGGGATGAAACCTCTGGAAACACCATATATTTT
>TRBV11-2|-|TRBJ2-2|TRBD1
CASSYGQGNTGELFF
TGTGCCAGCAGCTATGGACAGGGGAACACCGGGGAGCTGTTTTTT
>TRBV2|-|TRBJ1-2|TRBD1
CASSSRDRGRGYTF
TGTGCCAGCAGTTCCCGGGACAGGGGTCGTGGCTACACCTTC
>TRBV27|-|TRBJ2-6|-
CASSFSGANVLTF
TGTGCCAGCAGTTTCTCTGGGGCCAACGTCCTGACTTTC
>TRBV19|-|TRBJ2-7|TRBD2
CASSIRLAGEFSYEQYF
TGTGCCAGTAGTATAAGACTAGCGGGGGAGTTCTCCTACGAGCAGTACTTC
>TRBV27|-|TRBJ1-2|-
CASSFTGDGYGYTF
TGTGCCAGCAGTTTTACGGGGGATGGCTATGGCTACACCTTC
>TRBV27|once|TRBJ2-3|-
CASSLMSTDTQYF
TGTGCCAGCAGTTTAATGAGCACAGATACGCAGTATTTT
>TRBV15|-|TRBJ1-1|-
CATSRELMNTEAFF
TGTGCCACCAGCAGAGAGCTTATGAACACTGAAGCTTTCTTT
>TRBV14|few|TRBJ1-2|TRBD1
CASSHAGTGVNYGYTF
TGTGCCAGCAGCCACGCCGGGACAGGAGTTAACTATGGCTACACCTTC
>TRBV7-9|-|TRBJ2-2|TRBD2
CASSFGGRGTGELFF
TGTGCCAGCAGCTTTGGCGGGAGAGGTACCGGGGAGCTGTTTTTT
>TRBV4-2|once|TRBJ2-7|TRBD1
CASSQGGQAFSYEQYF
TGTGCCAGCAGCCAAGGAGGACAGGCGTTTTCCTACGAGCAGTACTTC
>TRBV25-1|few|TRBJ1-1|-
CASSVTDLNTEAFF
TGTGCCAGCAGCGTGACAGACTTGAACACTGAAGCTTTCTTT
>TRBV5-5|medium-sized|TRBJ1-2|-
CASSSGGHLNPYGYTF
TGTGCCAGCAGCTCTGGGGGACATCTCAACCCCTATGGCTACACCTTC
>TRBV6-1|-|TRBJ2-2|TRBD2
CASRLAGDTGELFF
TGTGCCAGCAGACTAGCGGGAGACACCGGGGAGCTGTTTTTT
>TRBV7-9|medium-sized|TRBJ1-2|-
CASSSGINYGYTF
TGTGCCAGCAGCAGCGGGATCAATTATGGCTACACCTTC
>TRBV6-1|-|TRBJ2-7|-
CASGDGYEQYF
TGTGCCAGTGGGGACGGCTACGAGCAGTACTTC
>TRBV7-9|-|TRBJ1-2|-
CASSLEDFPGYTF
TGTGCCAGCAGCTTAGAAGACTTCCCTGGCTACACCTTC
>TRBV11-2|-|TRBJ2-1|TRBD2
CASSSERALGLGINEQFF
TGTGCCAGCAGCTCGGAGAGGGCCTTAGGACTAGGGATAAATGAGCAGTTCTTC
>TRBV7-6|-|TRBJ1-2|TRBD1
CASSLFRDRGLWGYGYTF
TGTGCCAGCAGCTTGTTCCGGGACAGGGGGCTTTGGGGCTATGGCTACACCTTC
>TRBV15|-|TRBJ2-3|TRBD2
CATSSSGITDTQYF
TGTGCCACCAGCAGTAGCGGGATCACAGATACGCAGTATTTT
>TRBV10-2|-|TRBJ2-3|-
CASSSSDTQYF
TGCGCCAGCAGTTCCAGCGATACGCAGTATTTT
>TRBV5-1|once|TRBJ2-3|-
CASSFRLADTQYF
TGCGCCAGCAGCTTCAGGCTGGCAGATACGCAGTATTTT
>TRBV7-8|-|TRBJ2-2|TRBD2
CASSLYNSGRRNTGELFF
TGTGCCAGCAGCTTATACAATAGCGGGAGAAGAAACACCGGGGAGCTGTTTTTT
>TRBV19|few|TRBJ1-1|-
CASKDSLNTEAFF
TGTGCCAGTAAGGACAGTTTGAACACTGAAGCTTTCTTT
>TRBV15|-|TRBJ1-2|-
CATSRDLSGDYGYTF
TGTGCCACCAGCAGAGATTTGAGCGGGGACTATGGCTACACCTTC
>TRBV7-2|-|TRBJ2-2|-
CASSPAEYTGELFF
TGTGCCAGCAGCCCTGCGGAGTACACCGGGGAGCTGTTTTTT
>TRBV2|few|TRBJ1-4|TRBD1
CASITRDRGGEKLFF
TGTGCCAGCATTACAAGGGACAGGGGTGGTGAAAAACTGTTTTTT
>TRBV29-1|medium-sized|TRBJ2-3|TRBD2
CSVVGGASGKTDTQYF
TGCAGCGTTGTCGGGGGGGCTAGCGGGAAGACAGATACGCAGTATTTT
>TRBV1|-|TRBJ1-4|-
CTSSQDGFGQINEKLFF
TGCACCAGCAGCCAAGATGGGTTCGGACAGATCAATGAAAAACTGTTTTTT
>TRBV28|-|TRBJ2-3|TRBD2
CASSPSGSTDTQYF
TGTGCCAGCAGCCCTAGCGGGAGCACAGATACGCAGTATTTT
>TRBV5-1|medium-sized|TRBJ1-1|-
CASSLGGGAGDTEAFF
TGCGCCAGCAGCTTGGGGGGCGGGGCAGGCGACACTGAAGCTTTCTTT
>TRBV2|few|TRBJ2-3|TRBD2
CASPGGGTDTQYF
TGTGCCAGCCCGGGAGGGGGCACAGATACGCAGTATTTT
>TRBV6-5|-|TRBJ2-2|TRBD1
CASSYSVQGMGELFF
TGTGCCAGCAGTTACTCCGTACAGGGGATGGGGGAGCTGTTTTTT
>TRBV6-5|-|TRBJ2-3|-
CASSTTEASTDTQYF
TGTGCCAGCAGTACAACAGAGGCTAGCACAGATACGCAGTATTTT
>TRBV28|few|TRBJ2-7|-
CASSFSGSYEQYF
TGTGCCAGCAGTTTTTCTGGATCCTACGAGCAGTACTTC
>TRBV6-5|once|TRBJ1-1|-
CASSYAMNTEAFF
TGTGCCAGCAGTTACGCGATGAACACTGAAGCTTTCTTT
>TRBV14|-|TRBJ2-1|TRBD2
CASSQGSGRVGNEQFF
TGTGCCAGCAGCCAAGGGAGCGGGAGGGTAGGGAATGAGCAGTTCTTC
>TRBV6-5|-|TRBJ1-1|TRBD1
CASSEGANTEAFF
TGTGCCAGCAGTGAGGGGGCGAACACTGAAGCTTTCTTT
>TRBV27|-|TRBJ2-2|-
CATYFHPGQSNTGELFF
TGTGCCACCTACTTCCATCCGGGACAATCGAACACCGGGGAGCTGTTTTTT
>TRBV6-4|-|TRBJ2-1|-
CASSDTVENEQFF
TGTGCCAGCAGTGACACAGTCGAGAATGAGCAGTTCTTC
>TRBV13|-|TRBJ1-1|-
CASSLFQGNTEAFF
TGTGCCAGCAGCTTATTTCAGGGGAACACTGAAGCTTTCTTT
>TRBV2|-|TRBJ1-2|-
CASSTVGGRDYGYTF
TGTGCCAGCAGTACCGTGGGGGGCCGCGACTATGGCTACACCTTC
>TRBV27|-|TRBJ1-2|-
CASSLSRGGLGYTF
TGTGCCAGCAGTTTATCGAGGGGGGGCTTAGGCTACACCTTC
>TRBV7-9|-|TRBJ2-5|-
CASSAETQYF
TGTGCCAGCAGTGCGGAGACCCAGTACTTC